This T cell receptor (beta chain) was captured in a study of molecular identifiers for immune sequencing clone quantification. The table lists this clonotype with a few counts. This CDR3 has 14 amino acids. Germline V lookup: CDR1 SNHLY, CDR2 FYNNEI. V lost 4 bases to trimming and J lost 5 bases; unmatched junction nucleotides: 1. Each CDR3 protein is one row after TCRdb ran MiXCR on the PCR reads. The repertoire includes about 630,000 distinct CDR3 sequences, 25% of them detected once, and 0.7% to 0.95% sits in the top ten. The genes are TRBV2 and TRBJ1-4, with TRBD1 matching 10 bases. The TCR was taken from a human donor in good health. Some libraries in this study had Jurkat cell RNA spiked in. Sample: naive CD8+ T cells from blood, with Jurkat cell RNA spiked in. Subset specified: FACS-sorted CD8+CD4-CCR7+CD45RA+ naive T cells. The CDR3 DNA reads as TGTGCCAGCAGTGGGACAGGGGGGAATGAAAAACTGTTTTTT. Translating it yields CASSGTGGNEKLFF. Based on the CDR3 plus reference TRBV2 and TRBJ1-4, the full variable domain is EPEVTQTPSHQVTQMGQEVILRCVPISNHLYFYWYRQILGQKVEFLVSFYNNEISEKSEIFDDQFSVERPDGSNFTLKIRSTKLEDSAMYFCASSGTGGNEKLFFGSGTQLSVL.